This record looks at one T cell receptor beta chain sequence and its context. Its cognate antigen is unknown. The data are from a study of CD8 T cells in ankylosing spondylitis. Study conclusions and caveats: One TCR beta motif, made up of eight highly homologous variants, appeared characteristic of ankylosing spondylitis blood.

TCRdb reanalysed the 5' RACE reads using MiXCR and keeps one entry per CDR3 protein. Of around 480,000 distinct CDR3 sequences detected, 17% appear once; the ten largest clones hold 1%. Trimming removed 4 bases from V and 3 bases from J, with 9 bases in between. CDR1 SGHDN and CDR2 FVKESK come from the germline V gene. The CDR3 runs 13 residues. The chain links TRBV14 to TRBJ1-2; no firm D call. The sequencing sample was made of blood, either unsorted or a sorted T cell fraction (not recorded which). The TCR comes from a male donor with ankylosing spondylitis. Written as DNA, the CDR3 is TGTGCCAGCAGCCTAATCCCTGACTATGGCTACACCTTC. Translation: CASSLIPDYGYTF.